This is a list of T cell receptor beta chains from one sample in a study of technical replicates of blood from several donors. Repertoires were generated with immunoSEQ multiplex PCR, while TCRdb's copy carries only in-frame clones and drops some. The sample includes tens of thousands of clones, roughly 88% of them seen just once. Sequencing was carried out using PBMCs. The receptor source for this set is a human donor in good health. Some clones in this sample may be carry-over from other donors' samples. Each CDR3 is given with its conserved first and last residue. A D gene is named only where the DNA matches it firmly. A clone size is listed for some rows: how often the clone was seen (once, few, many), or a class if it is expanded.

>TRBJ1-4|-|TRBD1|TRBV2
TGTGCCAGCAGCGACAGGGGAACTAATGAAAAACTGTTTTTT
CASSDRGTNEKLFF
>TRBJ2-2|-|-|TRBV19
TGTGCCAGTAACCCCCGGAGGGGCACAAACACCGGGGAGCTGTTTTTT
CASNPRRGTNTGELFF
>TRBJ2-7|-|TRBD1|TRBV30
TGTGCCTGGGGCCTGGGGACAGGGGTTCACGAGCAGTACTTC
CAWGLGTGVHEQYF
>TRBJ2-2|-|-|TRBV19
TGTGCCAGTAGTATAGTTGGCCAGAACACCGGGGAGCTGTTTTTT
CASSIVGQNTGELFF
>TRBJ2-3|once|-|TRBV5-4
TGTGCCAGCAGCTCTTCGACTAGAAACCTTCCAGATACGCAGTATTTT
CASSSSTRNLPDTQYF
>TRBJ2-1|-|TRBD1|TRBV5-1
TGCGCCAGCAGCTTGGTACAGGGGAACAATGAGCAGTTCTTC
CASSLVQGNNEQFF
>TRBJ2-5|-|TRBD2|TRBV7-6
TGTGCCAGCAGCCAGACTAGCGGGGGAAAGACCCAGTACTTC
CASSQTSGGKTQYF
>TRBJ1-2|-|-|TRBV9
TGTGCCAGCAGCGGAGTTCTTAGGACTCTCGGGAGCTACACCTTC
CASSGVLRTLGSYTF
>TRBJ1-1|-|TRBD1|TRBV11-3
TGTGCCAGCAGGTACAGGGGGCTTCGGACTGAAGCTTTCTTT
CASRYRGLRTEAFF
>TRBJ2-3|-|TRBD2|TRBV9
TGTGCCAGCAGCAGGAGCGGGGGGGCGATAACGACAGATACGCAGTATTTT
CASSRSGGAITTDTQYF
>TRBJ1-2|once|-|TRBV7-8
TGTGCCAGCGGGCAGCTCTATGGCTACACCTTC
CASGQLYGYTF
>TRBJ2-3|-|TRBD2|TRBV4-2
TGTGCCAGCAGCCTATATAGCGGGAGGGGGACAGATACGCAGTATTTT
CASSLYSGRGTDTQYF
>TRBJ1-6|-|-|TRBV7-9
TGTGCCAGCAGCTTGGACAGTAATAATTCACCCCTCCACTTT
CASSLDSNNSPLHF
>TRBJ2-7|-|-|TRBV10-3
TGTGCCATCAGTGAGTCGAGGAACAGGGCCCACGAGCAGTACTTC
CAISESRNRAHEQYF